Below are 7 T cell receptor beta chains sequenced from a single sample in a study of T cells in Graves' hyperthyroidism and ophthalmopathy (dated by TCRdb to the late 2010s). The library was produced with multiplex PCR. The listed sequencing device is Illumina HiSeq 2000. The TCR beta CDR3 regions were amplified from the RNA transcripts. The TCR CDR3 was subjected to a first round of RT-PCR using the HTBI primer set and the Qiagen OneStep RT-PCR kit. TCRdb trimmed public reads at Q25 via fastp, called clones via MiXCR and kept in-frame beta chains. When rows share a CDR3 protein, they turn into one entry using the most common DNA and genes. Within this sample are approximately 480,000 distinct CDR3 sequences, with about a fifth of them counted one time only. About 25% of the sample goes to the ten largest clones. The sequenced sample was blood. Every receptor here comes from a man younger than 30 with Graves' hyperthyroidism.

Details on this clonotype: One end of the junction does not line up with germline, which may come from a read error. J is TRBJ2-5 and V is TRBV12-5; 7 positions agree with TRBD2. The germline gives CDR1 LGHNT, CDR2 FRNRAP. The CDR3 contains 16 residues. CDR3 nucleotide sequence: TGTGCTAGTGCCCTCGGCGGGAGCGGGGCCCAAGAGGCCCAGTACTTC. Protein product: CASALGGSGAQEAQYF.

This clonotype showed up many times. The CDR3 region has the DNA TGTGCCAGCAGTCCCACAGGGACAGCAAACTCTGGAAACACCATATATTTT. It codes for CASSPTGTANSGNTIYF. This chain connects TRBV12-3 or TRBV12-4 to TRBJ1-3, with TRBD1 identical over 7 bases. V gave up 5 bases and J gave up 0 bases; unmatched junction bases: 10. This CDR3 spans 17 amino acids.

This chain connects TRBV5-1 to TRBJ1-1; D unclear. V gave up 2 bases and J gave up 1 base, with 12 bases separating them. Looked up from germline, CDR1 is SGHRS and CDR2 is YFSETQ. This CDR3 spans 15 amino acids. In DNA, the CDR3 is TGCGCCAGCAGCTTAAATGTCCGTCCGAACACTGAAGCTTTCTTT. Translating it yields CASSLNVRPNTEAFF.

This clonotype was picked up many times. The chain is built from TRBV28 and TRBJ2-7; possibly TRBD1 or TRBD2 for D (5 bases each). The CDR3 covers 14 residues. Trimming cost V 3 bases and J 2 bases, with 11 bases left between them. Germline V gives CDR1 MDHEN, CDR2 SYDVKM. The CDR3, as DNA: TGTGCCAGCAGTTTGTGGCAGGGAGCCTACGAGCAGTACTTC. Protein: CASSLWQGAYEQYF.

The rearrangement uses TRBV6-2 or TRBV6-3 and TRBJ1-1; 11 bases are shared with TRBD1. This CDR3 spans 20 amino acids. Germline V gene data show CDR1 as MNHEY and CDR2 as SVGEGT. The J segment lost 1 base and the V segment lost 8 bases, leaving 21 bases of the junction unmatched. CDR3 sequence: CASLNRDRGFFRPSNTEAFF. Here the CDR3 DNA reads TGTGCCAGCTTAAACCGGGACAGGGGGTTCTTCAGACCCTCGAACACTGAAGCTTTCTTT.

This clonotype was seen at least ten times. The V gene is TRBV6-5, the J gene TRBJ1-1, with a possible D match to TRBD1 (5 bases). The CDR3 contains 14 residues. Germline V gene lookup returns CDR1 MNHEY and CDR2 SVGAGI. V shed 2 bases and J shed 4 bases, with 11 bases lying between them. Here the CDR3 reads CASSYGGDGTEAFF. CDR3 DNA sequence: TGTGCCAGCAGTTACGGGGGTGACGGCACTGAAGCTTTCTTT.

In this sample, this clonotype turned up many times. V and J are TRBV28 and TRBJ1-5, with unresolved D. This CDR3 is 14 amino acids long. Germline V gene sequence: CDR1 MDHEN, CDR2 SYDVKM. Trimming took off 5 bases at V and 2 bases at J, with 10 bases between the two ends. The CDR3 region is CASSGENGNQPQHF. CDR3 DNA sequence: TGTGCCAGCAGTGGGGAAAACGGCAATCAGCCCCAGCATTTT.